This TCR beta chain was identified in a study of cytomegalovirus exposure and HLA in healthy donors. For this clone: Its antigen is currently unknown.

Findings and limits, study-wide: Specific recognition of CMV antigens was confirmed in vitro for three chains (all CMV-associated). The study found most TCR sequences rare, yet found some public TCRs in many donors. With high specificity and sensitivity, the classifier reportedly diagnosed cytomegalovirus status.

Here immunoSEQ multiplex PCR was the method, and the copy in TCRdb shows in-frame clones only, minus some. The table has over 200,000 clones, 80% to 90% seen once; the top ten hold around 3%. This CDR3 region has 14 residues. V dropped 8 bases and J dropped 0 bases, with 16 bases sitting between them. Germline V gene sequence: CDR1 GTSNPN, CDR2 SVGIG (reference sequence). This chain joins TRBV30 and TRBJ1-1; a possible D gene is TRBD1 (5 bases). The receptor was derived from a woman in her late teens or twenties in good health and CMV-seronegative. The sequenced material came from PBMCs. The CDR3 DNA follows: TGTGCCCAATCAACGGAGGGGATGAACACTGAAGCTTTCTTT. This codes for CAQSTEGMNTEAFF.